What follows are 3 T cell receptor beta chains derived from one specimen sequenced in a study of T cells after posttransplantation cyclophosphamide. The repertoire was sequenced with immunoSEQ multiplex PCR; TCRdb's copy has only in-frame clones and lacks some. The table records a few thousand clones without singletons, the ten largest covering about 9.4%. Cyclophosphamide on days +3 and +4 followed busulfan-fludarabine conditioning and a marrow graft. Sequenced material: PBMCs, taken 32 days after allogeneic stem cell transplant with posttransplant cyclophosphamide. The receptors were gathered from a female patient in her fifties or sixties who received an allogeneic stem cell transplant from a related donor, was CMV-positive, and had no GVHD. Some of these T cells may belong to the graft donor.

This clone appeared many times. The chain uses TRBV6-5 and TRBJ2-7; maybe TRBD1 (6 bases). Deletions cut 6 bases from V and 6 bases from J, with 12 bases between. This CDR3 comprises 12 residues. Germline lookup yields CDR1 MNHEY and CDR2 SVGAGI. CDR3 nucleotide sequence: TGTGCCAGCAGGAGAACAGGGACCGAGCAGTACTTC. Its protein product is CASRRTGTEQYF.

Within the sample, this clone is medium-sized. The chain links TRBV29-1 to TRBJ2-7; D remains unclear. The CDR3 length is 13 residues. Germline V gene lookup returns CDR1 SQVTM and CDR2 ANQGSEA. V was cut by 6 bases and J by 5 bases, with 17 bases left in between. CDR3 in DNA: TGCAGCGTATTTGCAGGTACGGTCCACGAGCAGTACTTC. Translation: CSVFAGTVHEQYF.

This clone rates as medium-sized. This chain links TRBV10-3 with TRBJ2-7, with TRBD1 as a possible D gene (5 bases). V was cut by 4 bases and J by 7 bases, with 11 bases left in between. Germline V gene data show CDR1 as ENHRY and CDR2 as SYGVKD. The CDR3 sequence is 12 residues long. The CDR3 region is CAISVPKGEQYF. For the CDR3, the DNA is TGTGCCATCAGTGTGCCGAAGGGGGAGCAGTACTTC.